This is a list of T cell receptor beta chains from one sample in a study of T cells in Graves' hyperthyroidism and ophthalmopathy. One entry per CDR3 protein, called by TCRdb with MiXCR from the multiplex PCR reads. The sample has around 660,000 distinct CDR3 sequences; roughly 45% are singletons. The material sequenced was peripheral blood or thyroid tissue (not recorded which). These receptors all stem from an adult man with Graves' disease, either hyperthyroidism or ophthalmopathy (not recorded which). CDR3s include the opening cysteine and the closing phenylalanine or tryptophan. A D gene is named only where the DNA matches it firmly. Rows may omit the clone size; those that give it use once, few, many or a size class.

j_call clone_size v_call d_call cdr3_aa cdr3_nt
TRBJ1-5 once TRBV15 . CATSRQADRSNQPQHF TGTGCCACCAGCAGACAGGCGGACAGAAGCAATCAGCCCCAGCATTTT
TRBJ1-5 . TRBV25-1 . CASRGVDQPQHF TGTGCCAGCAGGGGGGTTGATCAGCCCCAGCATTTT
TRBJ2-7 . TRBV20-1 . CSASTSRTYEQYF TGCAGTGCTAGTACTAGCCGTACCTACGAGCAGTACTTC
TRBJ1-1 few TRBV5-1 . CASLSDPPGTEAFF TGCGCCAGCCTTTCGGACCCGCCGGGGACTGAAGCTTTCTTT
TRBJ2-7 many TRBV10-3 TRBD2 CAMGGGLANYEQYF TGTGCCATGGGGGGGGGACTAGCCAACTACGAGCAGTACTTC
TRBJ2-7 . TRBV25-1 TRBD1 CAGSPRQGPYEQYF TGTGCCGGCAGTCCCCGACAGGGGCCCTACGAGCAGTACTTC
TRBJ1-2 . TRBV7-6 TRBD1 CASSLERDRADGYTF TGTGCCAGCAGCTTAGAGAGGGACAGGGCGGATGGCTACACCTTC
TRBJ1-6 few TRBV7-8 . CASSSNRSPLHF TGTGCCAGCAGCTCGAACCGGTCACCCCTCCACTTT
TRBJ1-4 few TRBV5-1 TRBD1 CASSLQGQGFEKLFF TGCGCCAGCAGCCTCCAAGGACAGGGTTTTGAAAAACTGTTTTTT
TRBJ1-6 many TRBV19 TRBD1 CAIGTGLNSPLHF TGTGCCATTGGGACAGGGTTGAATTCACCCCTCCACTTT
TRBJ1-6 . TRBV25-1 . CASSDLKAGYGNSPLHF TGTGCCAGCAGTGATCTCAAGGCGGGGTACGGCAATTCACCCCTCCACTTT
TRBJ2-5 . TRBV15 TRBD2 CATSRTSGETQYF TGTGCCACCAGCAGGACTAGCGGAGAGACCCAGTACTTC
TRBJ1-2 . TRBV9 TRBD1 CAISEDRANYGYTF TGTGCCATCAGTGAGGACAGGGCGAACTATGGCTACACCTTC
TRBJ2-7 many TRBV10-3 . CAISESTSPMNYEQYF TGTGCCATCAGTGAGTCGACGAGCCCGATGAACTACGAGCAGTACTTC
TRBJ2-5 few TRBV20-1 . CSASPFRSRQETQYF TGCAGTGCTAGTCCCTTCCGGAGCCGCCAAGAGACCCAGTACTTC
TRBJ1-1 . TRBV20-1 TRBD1 CSADGTGGHTEAFF TGCAGTGCCGACGGGACAGGGGGCCATACTGAAGCTTTCTTT
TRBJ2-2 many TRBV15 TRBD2 CATGETSGRSGELFF TGTGCCACCGGAGAGACTAGCGGGAGGTCTGGGGAGCTGTTTTTT
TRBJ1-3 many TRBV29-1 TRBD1 CSVQTGDNTIYF TGCAGCGTCCAGACAGGGGACAACACCATATATTTT
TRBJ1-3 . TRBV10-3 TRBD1 CAISESGQGDTIYF TGTGCCATCAGTGAGTCGGGACAGGGAGACACCATATATTTT
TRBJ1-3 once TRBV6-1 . CASSEFFGADGNTIYF TGTGCCAGCAGTGAATTTTTCGGGGCAGATGGAAACACCATATATTTT
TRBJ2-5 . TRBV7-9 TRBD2 CASSLVAGGFQETQYF TGTGCCAGCAGCTTAGTAGCGGGAGGGTTCCAAGAGACCCAGTACTTC